Below, one T cell receptor (beta chain) is given with its context. Antigen specificity is unknown. These data are taken from a study of cytomegalovirus exposure and HLA in healthy donors. Trimming cost V 5 bases and J 5 bases, with 10 bases left between them. Germline V gene lookup returns CDR1 SGHTA and CDR2 FQGNSA. The CDR3 covers 12 residues. Healthy individuals who donated bone marrow served as the donors. General study findings and limits: According to the study, about 180 TCR beta chains were cytomegalovirus-associated. Testing in vitro showed three CMV-associated chains specific for CMV antigens.

Primers for the PCR totalled 60 Vbeta and 13 Jbeta. Libraries were prepared by immunoSEQ multiplex PCR; TCRdb keeps only in-frame clonotypes and omits some of them. Here the sample spans about 160,000 clones, about four fifths being singletons. The receptor comes from a male donor in good health and CMV-seropositive. Sequenced material: PBMCs. The V and J genes are TRBV7-2 and TRBJ2-7; D possibly corresponds to TRBD2 (5 bases). The CDR3 region has the DNA TGTGCCAGCAGCCTGGACTCGCACGAGCAGTACTTC. This translates into CASSLDSHEQYF.